The T cell receptor beta chain under discussion was sequenced for a study of response to subunit inactivated influenza vaccine. General study results and limits: Each seasonal influenza vaccination, the authors suggested, recruits few new T cells.

V lost 1 base, J lost 4 bases, and 7 bases stayed unmatched. The CDR3 has 16 amino acids. Germline lookup yields CDR1 LGHDT and CDR2 YNNKEL (reference sequence). Regarding this clonotype: What it recognizes is unknown.

TCRdb fed the RT-PCR reads into MiXCR, producing one record per CDR3 protein. This sample has around 580,000 distinct CDR3 sequences, with 14% found just once. This material consisted of PBMCs from blood, taken roughly 12 days after vaccination. The TCR comes from a man between 50 and 59 years old who received an inactivated influenza vaccine. V is TRBV3-1 and J is TRBJ2-7, with TRBD2 matching 10 bases. CDR3 coding DNA: TGTGCCAGCAGCCAAGGGCTAGCGGGGGCGTGGTACGAGCAGTACTTC. This encodes CASSQGLAGAWYEQYF.